The 8 T cell receptor beta chains below come from one sample, sequenced in a study of blood T cell repertoires in COVID-19. TCRdb's copy holds only in-frame clones and misses some; the assay was immunoSEQ multiplex PCR. The sample lists a few hundred thousand clones, about 88% occurring once. Sequencing was done on a sample of PBMCs or T cells enriched from blood (not recorded which). Receptor source: a woman in her 30s who had recovered from COVID-19.

This clone was seen a single time. This rearrangement joins TRBV5-6 to TRBJ2-7, with TRBD1 matching 9 bases. The J segment lost 0 bases and the V segment lost 0 bases, leaving 4 bases of the junction unmatched. This CDR3 region has 16 residues. Germline values: CDR1 SGHDT, CDR2 YYEEEE. In DNA, the CDR3 is TGTGCCAGCAGCTTGGCAGGGACAGGGAGCTCCTACGAGCAGTACTTC. This gives the protein CASSLAGTGSSYEQYF.

This rearrangement joins TRBV30 to TRBJ1-4; no definite D call. Germline CDR1 and CDR2: GTSNPN and SVGIG (reference sequence). Trimming took off 4 bases at V and 8 bases at J, with 20 bases between the two ends. The CDR3 runs 15 residues. The CDR3 protein is CAWTPLAGYGEKLFF. CDR3 bases: TGTGCCTGGACCCCCCTAGCGGGCTATGGGGAAAAACTGTTTTTT.

The chain combines TRBV5-1 with TRBJ2-7, with D perhaps matching TRBD1 (6 bases). Trimming removed 4 bases at V and 5 bases at J, with 13 bases between. Per germline, CDR1 SGHRS and CDR2 YFSETQ. The CDR3 length is 13 residues. In DNA, the CDR3 is TGCGCCAGCAGCGGAAAGACAGGTGACGAGCAGTACTTC. It encodes CASSGKTGDEQYF. The variable domain in full, completed from reference TRBV5-1 and TRBJ2-7, reads KAGVTQTPRYLIKTRGQQVTLSCSPISGHRSVSWYQQTPGQGLQFLFEYFSETQRNKGNFPGRFSGRQFSNSRSEMNVSTLELGDSALYLCASSGKTGDEQYFGPGTRLTVT.

This clone was detected once. This chain connects TRBV19 to TRBJ1-1; TRBD1 might be the D (5 bases). Per the germline V gene, CDR1 is LNHDA and CDR2 is SQIVND (reference sequence). This CDR3 region has 13 residues. Trimming pared 7 bases from V and 0 bases from J, leaving 9 bases between. CDR3 DNA sequence: TGTGCCAGTACCCGGGACTTGAACACTGAAGCTTTCTTT. Translation: CASTRDLNTEAFF.

The V gene is TRBV5-8, the J gene TRBJ2-3; 11 bases are a match to TRBD2. Germline CDR1 SGHTS, CDR2 YDEGEE. The CDR3 has 17 residues. Trimming at V came to 3 bases and at J to 1 base, leaving 7 bases not matched to a gene. CDR3 region: CASSSRGTSGGTDTQYF. As DNA, the CDR3 is TGTGCCAGCAGCTCCCGAGGGACTAGCGGAGGCACAGATACGCAGTATTTT. The full variable domain, rest sourced from reference TRBV5-8 and TRBJ2-3, is EAGVTQSPTHLIKTRGQQATLRCSPISGHTSVYWYQQALGLGLQFLLWYDEGEERNRGNFPPRFSGRQFPNYSSELNVNALELEDSALYLCASSSRGTSGGTDTQYFGPGTRLTVL.

For the CDR3, the DNA is TGTGCCAGCAGTGATGGCTACAGGGGGCGAAATCAGCCCCAGCATTTT. Amino acids: CASSDGYRGRNQPQHF. The chain employs TRBV2 and TRBJ1-5; 9 bases fit TRBD1. J lost 4 bases, V lost 3 bases, and 7 bases had no gene match. The germline CDR1 and CDR2 sequences are SNHLY and FYNNEI. The CDR3 covers 16 residues.

This clone was counted a few times. The CDR3 region has the DNA TGCAGCGTGGGAGGGGGGGAATTGGGCACAGATACGCAGTATTTT. It is translated as CSVGGGELGTDTQYF. This chain joins TRBV29-1 and TRBJ2-3; the D gene is possibly TRBD2 (7 bases). CDR3 size: 15 residues. Between the trimmed V and J ends, which lost 6 bases and 1 base, there was a span of 17 bases. Germline CDR1 is SQVTM and CDR2 is ANQGSEA.

V usage is TRBV19 and J usage is TRBJ1-5; D is unresolved. CDR3 length: 15 amino acids. Trimming removed 1 base at V and 7 bases at J, with 14 bases between. Germline assignment: CDR1 LNHDA and CDR2 SQIVND (reference sequence). In nucleotides, the CDR3 is TGTGCCAGTAGTATAGCCGGGTCCCGCAGACAGCCCCAGCATTTT. This sequence encodes CASSIAGSRRQPQHF. Full variable domain (outside the CDR3, taken from reference TRBV19 and TRBJ1-5): DGGITQSPKYLFRKEGQNVTLSCEQNLNHDAMYWYRQDPGQGLRLIYYSQIVNDFQKGDIAEGYSVSREKKESFPLTVTSAQKNPTAFYLCASSIAGSRRQPQHFGDGTRLSIL.